Included here is one T cell receptor beta chain sequence, with context. The antigen is undetermined. The data were obtained in a study of cytomegalovirus exposure and HLA in healthy donors. A multiplex PCR was run with 60 Vbeta primers and 13 Jbeta primers. The method was immunoSEQ multiplex PCR; TCRdb's version includes in-frame clones alone and lacks a portion of them. The sample shows 150,000 to 250,000 clones, over 65% of them seen only once. Findings and limits, study-wide: Most of the CMV-associated TCR beta chains (in a later analysis) appeared to be HLA-restricted. Researchers reported in a later analysis that a missense DCLRE1C variant was tied to TCR beta V- and J-gene trimming. Researchers catalogued about 150 TCR beta chains as cytomegalovirus-associated.

Unmatched junction bases numbered 4, after V lost 5 bases and J lost 0 bases. Germline lookup yields CDR1 SGHRS and CDR2 YFSETQ. This CDR3 region has 15 residues. The V and J genes are TRBV5-1 and TRBJ2-2; TRBD1 agrees at 7 bases. This sequence was found in a boy aged 2 to 9 in good health and CMV-seronegative. Sequenced input: PBMCs. CDR3 bases: TGCGCCAGCAGTCGGGACAGAGCGAACACCGGGGAGCTGTTTTTT. The encoded protein is CASSRDRANTGELFF.